This T cell receptor beta chain was profiled in a study of technical replicates of blood from a handful of donors (dated by TCRdb to 2015 to 2018). Comments on this clone: It lacks a known antigen. Base qualities were left out, and no much larger clone turns up one base away.

To prepare the library, the immunoSEQ multiplex PCR assay was applied. TCRdb stores this immuneACCESS table with in-frame sequences only. Part of the clones is absent; in the studies checked, under half of the shortfall reflects unresolved V genes, and no reason is known for the rest. This sample gives around 80,000 clones in total; about 97% of them show up just once. The top ten hold approximately 0.32% of the sample. Per the germline V gene, SGHRS is the CDR1 and YFSETQ is the CDR2. There are 16 amino acids in the CDR3, from cysteine to phenylalanine inclusive. Just CDR3 DNA is preserved here, 48 bases in frame from base 1. V is cut by 4 bases and J by 2 bases, and the space between the germline ends is 19 bases.

The sequenced material came from T cells isolated from PBMCs. This clonotype was obtained from a human donor in good health. The chain uses TRBV5-1 and TRBJ2-7; a tentative D call is TRBD1 (6 bases match). CDR3 protein: CASSLLGRGTTYEQYF. The DNA sequence is given as TGCGCCAGCAGCCTCCTGGGCAGGGGAACTACCTACGAGCAGTACTTC.